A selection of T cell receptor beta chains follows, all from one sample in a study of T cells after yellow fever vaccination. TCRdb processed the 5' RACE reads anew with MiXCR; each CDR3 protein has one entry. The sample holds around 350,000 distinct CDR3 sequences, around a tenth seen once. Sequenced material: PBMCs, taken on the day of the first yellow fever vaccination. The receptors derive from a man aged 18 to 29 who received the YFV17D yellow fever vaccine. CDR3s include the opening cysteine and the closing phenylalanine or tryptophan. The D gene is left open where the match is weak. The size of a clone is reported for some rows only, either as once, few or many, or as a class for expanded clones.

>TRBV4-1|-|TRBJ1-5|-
TGCGCCAGCAGCCACGGCGGCCAGCCCCAGCATTTT
CASSHGGQPQHF
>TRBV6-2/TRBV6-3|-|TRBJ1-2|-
TGTGCCAGCAGCCGGGACACAACCTATGGCTACACCTTC
CASSRDTTYGYTF
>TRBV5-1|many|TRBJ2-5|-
TGCGCCAGCAGCCCGGGGACTGCAGAGACCCAGTACTTC
CASSPGTAETQYF
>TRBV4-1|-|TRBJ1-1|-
TGCGCCAGCAGCCGAATGTTAGGGGGTCCAACTGAAGCTTTCTTT
CASSRMLGGPTEAFF
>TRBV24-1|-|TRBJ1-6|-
TGTGCCACCAGTATGGGGGCACAATCACCCCTCCACTTT
CATSMGAQSPLHF
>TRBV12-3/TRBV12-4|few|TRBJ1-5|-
TGTGCCAGCAGTGACGGACTGTTCAATCAGCCCCAGCATTTT
CASSDGLFNQPQHF
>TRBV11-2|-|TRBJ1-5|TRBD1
TGTGCCAGCAGCTTAGGTCCGAAAGCTCACAGGGGAACTCAGCCCCAGCATTTT
CASSLGPKAHRGTQPQHF
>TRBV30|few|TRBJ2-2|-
TGTGCCTGGAGTGGTACGGACCCAACCCCCGGGGAGCTGTTTTTT
CAWSGTDPTPGELFF
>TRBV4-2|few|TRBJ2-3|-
TGTGCCAGCAGCCACGGGATCCGGGGGACCTCCACAGATACGCAGTATTTT
CASSHGIRGTSTDTQYF
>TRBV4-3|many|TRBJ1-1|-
TGCGCCAGCAGCCAAGATCGGAACACTGAAGCTTTCTTT
CASSQDRNTEAFF
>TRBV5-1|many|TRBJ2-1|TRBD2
TGCGCCAGCAGCGTGACTAGCGGGGGCATGGGGCATGAGCAGTTCTTC
CASSVTSGGMGHEQFF
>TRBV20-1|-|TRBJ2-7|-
TGCAGTGCTGGGGCCGGGGTGCAGTACTTC
CSAGAGVQYF
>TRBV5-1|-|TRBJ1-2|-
TGCGCCAGCAGCTTCTACAGGCAGAACCCTGAGGGCTACACCTTC
CASSFYRQNPEGYTF
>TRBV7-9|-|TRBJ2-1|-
TGTGCCAGCAGCTTTGGGCGGTATGAGCAGTTCTTC
CASSFGRYEQFF
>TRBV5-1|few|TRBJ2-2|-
TGCGCCAGCAGCTTGAGGGCAGCGAACACCGGGGAGCTGTTTTTT
CASSLRAANTGELFF
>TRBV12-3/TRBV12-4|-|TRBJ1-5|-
TGTGCCAGCAGCCCAGGGGCAGGGAATCAGCCCCAGCATTTT
CASSPGAGNQPQHF
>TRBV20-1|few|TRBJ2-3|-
TGCAGTGCTAGAGATGCGGGAGATACGCAGTATTTT
CSARDAGDTQYF
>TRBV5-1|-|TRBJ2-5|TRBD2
TGCGCCAGCAGCTCAGGACTAGAGAAAGAGACCCAGTACTTC
CASSSGLEKETQYF
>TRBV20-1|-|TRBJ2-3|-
TGCAGTGCTAGAGATAGCGGAAGCACAGATACGCAGTATTTT
CSARDSGSTDTQYF
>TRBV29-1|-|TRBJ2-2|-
TGCAGCGTCAAAGCACAGGATCGAGTTACCGGGGAGCTGTTTTTT
CSVKAQDRVTGELFF
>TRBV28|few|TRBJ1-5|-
TGTGCCAGCAGGTCCCCGGAGGGTTTCGGGAATCAGCCCCAGCATTTT
CASRSPEGFGNQPQHF
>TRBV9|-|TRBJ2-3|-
TGTGCCAGCAGCCCTGGCGATAGCGGCCTGTTTGATACGCAGTATTTT
CASSPGDSGLFDTQYF
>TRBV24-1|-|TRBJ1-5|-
TGTGCCACCAGAGGGGAGAATCGGCCCCAGCATTTT
CATRGENRPQHF
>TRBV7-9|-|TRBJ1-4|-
TGTGCCAGCGCTCGGTCCTCTGGGGAAAAACTGTTTTTT
CASARSSGEKLFF
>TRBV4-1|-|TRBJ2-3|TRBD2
TGCGCCAGCAGCCAAGTGATAGCGGGGGGGACAGGAACAGATACGCAGTATTTT
CASSQVIAGGTGTDTQYF
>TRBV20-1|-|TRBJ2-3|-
TGCAGTGCTAGATCACCGGGACTCAGCACAGATACGCAGTATTTT
CSARSPGLSTDTQYF
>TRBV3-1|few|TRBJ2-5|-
TGTGCCAGCAGCCCAGGGGACTTAGAAGAGACCCAGTACTTC
CASSPGDLEETQYF
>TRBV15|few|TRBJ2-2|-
TGTGCCACCAGCAGAAATCGACAGAGCACCGGGGAGCTGTTTTTT
CATSRNRQSTGELFF
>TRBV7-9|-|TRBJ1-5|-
TGTGCCAGCAGCTTAAGGGAGGATCAGCCCCAGCATTTT
CASSLREDQPQHF
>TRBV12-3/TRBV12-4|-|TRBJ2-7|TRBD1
TGTGCCAGCAGGCGGACAGGCCGCTACGAGCAGTACTTC
CASRRTGRYEQYF
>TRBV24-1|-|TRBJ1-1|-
TGTGCCACCAGTGATGGCAGGGCGGCGGACACTGAAGCTTTCTTT
CATSDGRAADTEAFF
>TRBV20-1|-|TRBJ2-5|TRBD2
TGCAGTGCTCCAGCTAGCGGGCAAGAGACCCAGTACTTC
CSAPASGQETQYF
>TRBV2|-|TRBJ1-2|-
TGTGCCAGCACTCCCACCGGGACACCTCCGCCGAACTATGGCTACACCTTC
CASTPTGTPPPNYGYTF
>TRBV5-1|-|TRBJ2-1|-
TGCGCCAGCAGCACCGGTACGGGAAATGAGCAGTTCTTC
CASSTGTGNEQFF
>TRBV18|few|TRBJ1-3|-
TGTGCCAGCTCACCACTCGGAGATAATGGAAACACCATATATTTT
CASSPLGDNGNTIYF
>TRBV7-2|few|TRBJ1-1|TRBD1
TGTGCCAGCAGCCTCGACAGGGGAGAAATGAGAGCTTTCTTT
CASSLDRGEMRAFF
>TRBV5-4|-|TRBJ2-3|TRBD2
TGTGCCAGCCGGCCCGGGACTAGCGGGCGCACAGATACGCAGTATTTT
CASRPGTSGRTDTQYF
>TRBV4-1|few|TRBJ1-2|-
TGCGCCAGCAGCCATGGCCCTGGCTACACCTTC
CASSHGPGYTF
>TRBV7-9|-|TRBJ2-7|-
TGTGCCAGCAGCTCCATGGCCTACGAGCAGTACTTC
CASSSMAYEQYF
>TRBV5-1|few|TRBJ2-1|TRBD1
TGCGCCAGCAGCTTGAACCCGGACAGGGTTGGGAATGAGCAGTTCTTC
CASSLNPDRVGNEQFF
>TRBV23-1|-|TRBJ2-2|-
TGCGCCAGCAGTCAATCGAGAAATTGGACCCCGGGGGAGCTGTTTTTT
CASSQSRNWTPGELFF
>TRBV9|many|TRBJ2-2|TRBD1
TGTGCCAGCAGCGTCCACAGGGGGGACACCGGGGAGCTGTTTTTT
CASSVHRGDTGELFF
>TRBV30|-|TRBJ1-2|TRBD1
TGTGCCTGGAGTGTAGGACAGGGCTATGGCTACACCTTC
CAWSVGQGYGYTF
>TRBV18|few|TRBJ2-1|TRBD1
TGTGCCAGCTCACCAGGACAGGGGTACTACAATGAGCAGTTCTTC
CASSPGQGYYNEQFF
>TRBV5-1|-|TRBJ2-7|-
TGCGCCAGCAGCTTGGCCGGCACTCCTGAGCAGTACTTC
CASSLAGTPEQYF
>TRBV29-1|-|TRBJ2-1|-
TGCAGCGTTTCTGCTACAGGGAACAATGAGCAGTTCTTC
CSVSATGNNEQFF
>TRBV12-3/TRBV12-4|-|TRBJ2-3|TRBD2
TGTGCCAGCAGTTTAGAGGTAGCGGGGGACCCAGATACGCAGTATTTT
CASSLEVAGDPDTQYF
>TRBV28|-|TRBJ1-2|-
TGTGCCAGCATCCCCGGGGGGAGCCCACACTATGGCTACACCTTC
CASIPGGSPHYGYTF
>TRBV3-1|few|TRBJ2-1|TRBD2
TGTGCCAGCAGCCAACAGCGGGGGGGCCTCAATGAGCAGTTCTTC
CASSQQRGGLNEQFF
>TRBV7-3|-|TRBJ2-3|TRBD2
TGTGCCAGCAGCTTATTCGGGGGGACCACAGATACGCAGTATTTT
CASSLFGGTTDTQYF
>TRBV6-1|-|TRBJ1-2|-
TGTGCCAGCAGTGCTATCCCGGGACGGTTTAGTGGCTACACCTTC
CASSAIPGRFSGYTF